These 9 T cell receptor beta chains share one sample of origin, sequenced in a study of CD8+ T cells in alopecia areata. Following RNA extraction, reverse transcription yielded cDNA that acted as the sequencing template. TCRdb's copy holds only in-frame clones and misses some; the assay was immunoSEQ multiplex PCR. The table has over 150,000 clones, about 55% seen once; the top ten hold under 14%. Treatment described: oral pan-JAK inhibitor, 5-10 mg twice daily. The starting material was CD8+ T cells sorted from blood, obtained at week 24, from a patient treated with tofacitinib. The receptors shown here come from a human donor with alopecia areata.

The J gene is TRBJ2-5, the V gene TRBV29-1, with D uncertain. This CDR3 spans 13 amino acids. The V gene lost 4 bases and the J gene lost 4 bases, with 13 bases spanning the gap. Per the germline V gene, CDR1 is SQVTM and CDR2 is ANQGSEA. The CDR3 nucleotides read TGCAGCGTTGGAATCCAGCGCGGAGAGACCCAGTACTTC. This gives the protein CSVGIQRGETQYF.

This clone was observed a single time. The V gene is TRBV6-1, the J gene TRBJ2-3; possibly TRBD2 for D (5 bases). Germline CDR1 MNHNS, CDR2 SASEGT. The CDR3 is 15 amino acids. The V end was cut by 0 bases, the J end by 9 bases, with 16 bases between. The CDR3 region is CASSEATQSGGTQYF. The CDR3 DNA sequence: TGTGCCAGCAGTGAAGCGACGCAGTCGGGCGGGACGCAGTATTTT.

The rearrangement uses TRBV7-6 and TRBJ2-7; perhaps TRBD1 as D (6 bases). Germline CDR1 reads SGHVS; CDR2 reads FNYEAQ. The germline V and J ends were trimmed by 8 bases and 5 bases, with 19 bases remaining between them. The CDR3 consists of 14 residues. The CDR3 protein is CASGVTGKSHEQYF. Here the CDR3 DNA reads TGTGCCAGCGGGGTCACAGGGAAGTCCCACGAGCAGTACTTC.

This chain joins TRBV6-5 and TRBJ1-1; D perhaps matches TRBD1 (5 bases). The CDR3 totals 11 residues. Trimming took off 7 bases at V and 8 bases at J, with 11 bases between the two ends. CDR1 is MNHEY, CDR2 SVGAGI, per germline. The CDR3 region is CASTAGQEAFF. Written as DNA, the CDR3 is TGTGCCAGCACCGCGGGGCAAGAAGCTTTCTTT.

The CDR3 loop is CASSQDWGLNTGELFF. In DNA, the CDR3 is TGCGCCAGCAGCCAAGATTGGGGATTAAACACCGGGGAGCTGTTTTTT. V gene TRBV4-3 combines with J gene TRBJ2-2, with D unresolved. With 0 bases removed from V and 2 bases from J, the gap between germline ends came to 10 bases. The CDR3 length is 16 residues. Germline assignment: CDR1 LGHNA and CDR2 YSLEER.

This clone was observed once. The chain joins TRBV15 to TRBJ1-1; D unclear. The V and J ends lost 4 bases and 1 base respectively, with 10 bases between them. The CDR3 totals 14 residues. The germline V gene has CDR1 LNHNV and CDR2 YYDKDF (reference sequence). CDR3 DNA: TGTGCCACCAGCATATCCGAGGGGAACACTGAAGCTTTCTTT. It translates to CATSISEGNTEAFF.

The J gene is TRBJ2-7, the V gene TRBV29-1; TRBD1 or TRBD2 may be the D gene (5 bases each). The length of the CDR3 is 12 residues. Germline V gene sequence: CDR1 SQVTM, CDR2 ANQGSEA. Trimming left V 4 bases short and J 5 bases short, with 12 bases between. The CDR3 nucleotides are TGCAGCGTTGGGGACCCTGGAGACGAGCAGTACTTC. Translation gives CSVGDPGDEQYF.

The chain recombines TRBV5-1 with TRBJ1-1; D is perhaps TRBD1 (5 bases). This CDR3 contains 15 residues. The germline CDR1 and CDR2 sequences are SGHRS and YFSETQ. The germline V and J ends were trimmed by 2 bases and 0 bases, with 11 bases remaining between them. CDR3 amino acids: CASSLDGTMNTEAFF. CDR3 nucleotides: TGCGCCAGCAGCTTAGACGGGACCATGAACACTGAAGCTTTCTTT.

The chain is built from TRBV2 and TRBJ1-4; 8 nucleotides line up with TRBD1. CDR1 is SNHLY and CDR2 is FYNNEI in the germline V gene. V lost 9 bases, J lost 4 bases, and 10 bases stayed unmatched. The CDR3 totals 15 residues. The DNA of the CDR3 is TGTGCCAGTCGACAGGGGTCCAGCGGTAATGAAAAACTGTTTTTT. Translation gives CASRQGSSGNEKLFF.